What follows are 21 T cell receptor beta chains derived from one specimen sequenced in a study of cytomegalovirus exposure and HLA in healthy donors. Assay used: immunoSEQ multiplex PCR; TCRdb lists only in-frame clones, some missing. The sample contains some 330,000 clones, 75% to 90% of which appear only once. The specimen sequenced was PBMCs. The origin of the receptors is a young woman in good health and CMV-seronegative.

The chain employs TRBV9 and TRBJ2-1; weak D call: TRBD2 (6 bases). V lost 3 bases and J lost 2, with 12 bases in between. This CDR3 region has 15 residues. CDR1 and CDR2 (germline): SGDLS, YYNGEE. This CDR3 is CASSAGTAAYNEQFF. The CDR3 region has the DNA TGTGCCAGCAGCGCCGGGACTGCAGCCTACAATGAGCAGTTCTTC.

V and J are TRBV5-1 and TRBJ2-7; no clear D. Trimming removed 2 bases at V and 3 bases at J, with 12 bases between. This CDR3 comprises 14 residues. Per germline, CDR1 SGHRS and CDR2 YFSETQ. CDR3 in DNA: TGCGCCAGCAGCTTCGGCGGCGGAGACTACGAGCAGTACTTC. Protein: CASSFGGGDYEQYF.

The V call is TRBV5-1, the J call TRBJ2-1; 10 bases are a match to TRBD2. The junction had 7 bases not matched to a gene; V was cut back by 0 bases and J by 10 bases. The CDR3 has 15 residues. Germline V gene sequence: CDR1 SGHRS, CDR2 YFSETQ. The CDR3 DNA follows: TGCGCCAGCAGCTTGGGGCTAGCGGGAGAGGGCGAGCAGTTCTTC. This gives the protein CASSLGLAGEGEQFF.

The CDR3 here is CASRGHRERLVGELFF. The DNA of the CDR3 is TGTGCCAGCCGCGGGCACAGGGAAAGGCTGGTAGGGGAGCTGTTTTTT. The chain uses TRBV2 and TRBJ2-2; tentative D call: TRBD1 (6 bases). The V and J ends lost 8 bases and 8 bases respectively, with 24 bases between them. CDR1 is SNHLY and CDR2 is FYNNEI in the germline V gene. The CDR3 covers 16 residues.

V gene TRBV2 combines with J gene TRBJ2-1, with D possibly being TRBD2 (6 bases). The V end lost 6 bases, the J end lost 10 bases, and 19 bases lay between the germline ends. The CDR3 has 14 residues. Germline-derived CDR1 and CDR2 are SNHLY and FYNNEI. The CDR3 reads CASRWRERADEQFF. The CDR3 bases are TGTGCCAGCAGGTGGAGGGAACGCGCGGACGAGCAGTTCTTC.

V gene TRBV4-2 combines with J gene TRBJ2-1; perhaps TRBD2 as D (5 bases). The CDR3 is 14 amino acids. Germline V gives CDR1 LGHNA, CDR2 YNFKEQ. V dropped 3 bases and J dropped 7 bases, with 13 bases sitting between them. CDR3 DNA: TGTGCCAGCAGCCAGGCGCGGACTCAGAATGAGCAGTTCTTC. Translating it yields CASSQARTQNEQFF.

This sequence joins TRBV6-6 and TRBJ2-3, with 7 bases identical to TRBD2. The CDR3 runs 14 residues. V shed 7 bases and J 2 bases; nucleotides not matched to a gene: 6. Germline CDR1 MNHNY, CDR2 SVGAGI (reference sequence). In DNA, the CDR3 is TGTGCCAGCACCTCTAGCGGATACACAGATACGCAGTATTTT. This sequence encodes CASTSSGYTDTQYF.

CDR3 nucleotide sequence: TGTGCCAGCAGCGTCGGTGGAGGCGGGAGAACAGATACGCAGTATTTT. Translated: CASSVGGGGRTDTQYF. This chain joins TRBV9 and TRBJ2-3, with 7 bases fitting TRBD2. CDR1 SGDLS and CDR2 YYNGEE come from the germline V gene. V lost 2 bases to trimming and J lost 3 bases; unmatched junction nucleotides: 9. The CDR3 runs 16 residues.

The chain joins TRBV5-1 to TRBJ2-4, with 10 bases identical to TRBD2. This CDR3 is built from 16 residues. V shed 4 bases, J shed 1 base, and the junction held 5 bases outside the gene matches. Germline V lookup: CDR1 SGHRS, CDR2 YFSETQ. The CDR3 DNA follows: TGCGCCAGCAGCCAAAGGACTAGCGGCGCCAAAAACATTCAGTACTTC. Translating gives CASSQRTSGAKNIQYF.

V is TRBV4-3 and J is TRBJ1-3; D is unresolved. Trimming cost V 1 base and J 0 bases, with 10 bases left between them. Germline values: CDR1 LGHNA, CDR2 YSLEER. The CDR3 contains 16 residues. CDR3 coding DNA: TGCGCCAGCAGCCAAGGGACTCTGAGCTCTGGAAACACCATATATTTT. Translated, it gives CASSQGTLSSGNTIYF.

V gene TRBV5-1 combines with J gene TRBJ2-1; 10 bases map to TRBD2. CDR1 and CDR2 from the germline V gene are SGHRS and YFSETQ. CDR3 length equals 15 residues. Trimming took 4 bases from V and 3 from J; bases not matched to a gene: 4. As DNA, the CDR3 is TGCGCCAGCAGCCCCGGACTAGCGGTCTACAATGAGCAGTTCTTC. It yields the protein CASSPGLAVYNEQFF.

The rearrangement uses TRBV19 and TRBJ1-4; 10 nucleotides align to TRBD1. The length of the CDR3 is 15 residues. V trimming: 5 bases; J trimming: 6 bases; junction bases outside the gene matches: 6. CDR1 and CDR2 from the germline V gene are LNHDA and SQIVND (reference sequence). CDR3 coding DNA: TGTGCCAGTAGTGCCCGGGACAGGGGACATGAAAAACTGTTTTTT. Translated, it gives CASSARDRGHEKLFF.

The chain joins TRBV19 to TRBJ2-5, with TRBD1 matching 8 bases. The CDR3 extends over 13 amino acids. After removal of 5 bases from V and 5 bases from J, the junction contained 4 bases not matched to a gene. Germline V gene sequence: CDR1 LNHDA, CDR2 SQIVND (reference sequence). In DNA, the CDR3 is TGTGCCAGTAGTCCCACAGGGGGGGAGACCCAGTACTTC. Its translation is CASSPTGGETQYF.

The chain has TRBV7-3 and TRBJ2-5, with 15 bases lining up with TRBD2. This CDR3 spans 18 amino acids. Germline trimming cut 4 bases from V and 4 bases from J; bases unmatched to any gene: 10. Germline V lookup: CDR1 SGHTA, CDR2 FQGTGA. This chain's CDR3 is CASSSRTSGRDSGETQYF. In DNA, the CDR3 is TGTGCCAGCAGCTCACGGACTAGCGGGAGGGACTCCGGAGAGACCCAGTACTTC.

The chain couples TRBV7-2 to TRBJ2-7, with D perhaps TRBD1 (6 bases). The CDR3 loop spans 15 amino acids. With 0 bases removed from V and 1 base from J, the gap between germline ends came to 10 bases. Germline CDR1 SGHTA, CDR2 FQGNSA. The CDR3: CASSLAGTTSYEQYF. As DNA, the CDR3 is TGTGCCAGCAGCTTAGCCGGGACAACATCCTACGAGCAGTACTTC. The variable domain in full, completed from reference TRBV7-2 and TRBJ2-7, reads GAGVSQSPSNKVTEKGKDVELRCDPISGHTALYWYRQSLGQGLEFLIYFQGNSAPDKSGLPSDRFSAERTGGSVSTLTIQRTQQEDSAVYLCASSLAGTTSYEQYFGPGTRLTVT.

The chain uses TRBV27 and TRBJ1-2; unclear D gene. The V and J ends lost 6 bases and 0 bases respectively, with 14 bases between them. This CDR3 region has 15 residues. Germline V gives CDR1 MNHEY, CDR2 SMNVEV (reference sequence). The CDR3 loop is CASRSAGSANYGYTF. DNA for the CDR3: TGTGCCAGCAGGTCAGCCGGGTCTGCTAACTATGGCTACACCTTC.

The chain employs TRBV19 and TRBJ2-7, with 7 bases matching TRBD2. The CDR3 contains 14 residues. J lost 4 bases, V lost 5 bases, and 8 bases had no gene match. Germline V gene lookup returns CDR1 LNHDA and CDR2 SQIVND (reference sequence). CDR3 nucleotides: TGTGCCAGTAGTTCGACAGCGGGAAGGTACGAGCAGTACTTC. As protein: CASSSTAGRYEQYF.

The V call is TRBV29-1, the J call TRBJ2-5, with D maybe TRBD1 (6 bases). The CDR3 extends over 14 amino acids. Germline assignment: CDR1 SQVTM and CDR2 ANQGSEA. The V end was cut by 7 bases, the J end by 1 base, with 16 bases between. In nucleotides, the CDR3 is TGCAGCGCCCTGTCAGGGGCGATCCAAGAGACCCAGTACTTC. Amino acid sequence: CSALSGAIQETQYF.

The gene calls are TRBV29-1 and TRBJ1-1; D uncertain. The CDR3 contains 12 residues. CDR1 and CDR2 from the germline V gene are SQVTM and ANQGSEA. The V end lost 3 bases, the J end lost 0 bases, and 5 bases lay between the germline ends. The CDR3 spells CSVEALNTEAFF. The DNA for the CDR3 is TGCAGCGTTGAGGCTTTGAACACTGAAGCTTTCTTT.

J is TRBJ1-2 and V is TRBV27; D is uncertain. CDR3 size: 13 residues. Trimming stripped 5 bases from V and 5 bases from J, with 12 bases between. CDR1 and CDR2 (germline): MNHEY, SMNVEV (reference sequence). The CDR3 spells CASSLSSGYGYTF. CDR3 bases: TGTGCCAGCAGTCTTAGTTCGGGATATGGCTACACCTTC.

This chain connects TRBV7-8 to TRBJ2-3; 12 bases match TRBD2. This CDR3 is built from 19 residues. CDR1 SGHVS and CDR2 FQNEAQ come from the germline V gene. Trimming took 3 bases from V and 2 from J; bases not matched to a gene: 12. CDR3 amino acids: CASSFPLAGGPGATDTQYF. CDR3 coding DNA: TGTGCCAGCAGCTTTCCTCTAGCGGGAGGGCCCGGGGCCACAGATACGCAGTATTTT.